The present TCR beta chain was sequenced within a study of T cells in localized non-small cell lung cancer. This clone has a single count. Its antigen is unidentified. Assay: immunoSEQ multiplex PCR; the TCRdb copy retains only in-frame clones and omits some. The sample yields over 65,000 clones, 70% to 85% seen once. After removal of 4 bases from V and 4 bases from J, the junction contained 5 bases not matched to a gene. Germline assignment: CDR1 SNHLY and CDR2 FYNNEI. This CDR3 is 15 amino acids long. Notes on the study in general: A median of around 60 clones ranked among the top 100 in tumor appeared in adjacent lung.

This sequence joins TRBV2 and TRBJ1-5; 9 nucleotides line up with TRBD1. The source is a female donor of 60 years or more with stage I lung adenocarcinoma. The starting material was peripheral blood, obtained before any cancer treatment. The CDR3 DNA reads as TGTGCCAGCAGTGTGGGGACAGGGAGGAATCAGCCCCAGCATTTT. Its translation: CASSVGTGRNQPQHF.